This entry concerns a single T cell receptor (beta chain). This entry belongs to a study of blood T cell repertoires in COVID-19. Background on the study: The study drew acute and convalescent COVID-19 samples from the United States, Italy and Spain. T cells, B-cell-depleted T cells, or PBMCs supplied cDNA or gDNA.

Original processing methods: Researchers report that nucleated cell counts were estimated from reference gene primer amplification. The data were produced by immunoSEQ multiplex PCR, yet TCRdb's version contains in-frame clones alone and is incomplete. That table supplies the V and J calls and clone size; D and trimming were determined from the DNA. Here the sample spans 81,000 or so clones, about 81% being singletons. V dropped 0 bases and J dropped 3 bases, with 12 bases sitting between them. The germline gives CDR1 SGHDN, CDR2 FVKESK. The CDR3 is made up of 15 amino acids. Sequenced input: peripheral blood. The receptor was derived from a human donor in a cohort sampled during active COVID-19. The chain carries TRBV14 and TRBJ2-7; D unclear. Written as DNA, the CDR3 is TGTGCCAGCAGCCAAGAGGGCTCTCTGGGCTACGAGCAGTACTTC. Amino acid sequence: CASSQEGSLGYEQYF.